This T cell receptor (beta chain) was recorded in a study of blood T cells in healthy people across ages. PCR was performed a second time for about 6 to 11 cycles using a sample-barcoded 5' primer and a J-beta primer mix. MiXCR, applied by TCRdb to the 5' RACE reads, yields one record per CDR3 protein. The repertoire holds about 1.7 million distinct CDR3 sequences, with approximately 30% as singletons. The V and J ends lost 5 bases and 6 bases, in that order; junction bases with no gene match: 5. Germline values: CDR1 SGHTA, CDR2 FQGNSA. The CDR3 spans 15 residues. The chain has TRBV7-2 and TRBJ2-1, with TRBD2 matching 12 bases. The sequenced sample consisted of blood. The receptor was isolated from a woman in her twenties or thirties in good health. The CDR3 protein is CASSAGLAGPNEQFF. DNA for the CDR3: TGTGCCAGCAGCGCCGGACTAGCGGGGCCCAATGAGCAGTTCTTC.